This passage covers 8 T cell receptor beta chains from one sample sequenced in a study of tumor T cells in aggressive B-cell lymphoma. Profiling relied on immunoSEQ multiplex PCR, and the TCRdb table lists in-frame clones only, not all of them. The repertoire has hundreds of clones, around 77% of them found once; the top ten carry 15% to 20%. The source material was tumor tissue. All receptors derive from an adult with diffuse large B cell lymphoma. Some clones in this sample may be carry-over from other donors' samples.

The J gene is TRBJ2-1, the V gene TRBV19; no clear D gene. This CDR3 has 14 residues. Germline CDR1 LNHDA, CDR2 SQIVND (reference sequence). V was trimmed by 0 bases and J by 5 bases, leaving 8 bases between them. CDR3 nucleotide sequence: TGTGCCAGTAGTATAGATGTCCTAAACAATGAGCAGTTCTTC. Amino acids: CASSIDVLNNEQFF.

This chain links TRBV5-1 with TRBJ2-3; 15 positions agree with TRBD2. CDR1 SGHRS and CDR2 YFSETQ come from the germline V gene. With 4 bases clipped from V and 2 bases from J, the junction kept 2 bases outside the gene matches. This CDR3 has 16 residues. CDR3 sequence (DNA): TGCGCCAGCAGCAGGACTAGCGGGGGGGCCACAGATACGCAGTATTTT. It codes for CASSRTSGGATDTQYF.

This clone was recorded once. This chain joins TRBV21-1 and TRBJ2-1; whether TRBD1, the table's D call, matches the DNA was not checked. TRBV21-1 is a documented pseudogene. This CDR3 comprises 16 residues. For the CDR3, the DNA is TGTGCCAGCAGCAAAGGGCCTGGGGGCCGGACCGGCGAGCAGTTCTTC. As protein: CASSKGPGGRTGEQFF.

The rearrangement uses TRBV19 and TRBJ1-5; no definite D call. Germline V gene lookup returns CDR1 LNHDA and CDR2 SQIVND (reference sequence). This CDR3 spans 14 amino acids. Trimming pared 3 bases from V and 2 bases from J, leaving 8 bases between. The CDR3 DNA follows: TGTGCCAGTAGTATGAGAGAAGGCAATCAGCCCCAGCATTTT. This sequence encodes CASSMREGNQPQHF.

This clone has a handful of counts. The gene calls are TRBV7-9 and TRBJ2-7, with D possibly TRBD2 on 6 matching bases. The CDR3 runs to 12 residues. Trimming stripped 5 bases from V and 2 bases from J, with 7 bases between. Germline CDR1 and CDR2: SEHNR and FQNEAQ (reference sequence). The CDR3 nucleotides are TGTGCCAGCAGCCCGGGGGCCTACGAGCAGTACTTC. Translation: CASSPGAYEQYF.

CDR3 bases: TGTGCCAGCTCACGTCAGGGGGCAGATCAGCCCCAGCATTTT. Translated, it gives CASSRQGADQPQHF. This chain uses TRBV18 with TRBJ1-5, with TRBD1 identical over 8 bases. V shed 4 bases, J shed 5 bases, and the junction held 4 bases outside the gene matches. This CDR3 spans 14 amino acids. Looked up from germline, CDR1 is KGHSH and CDR2 is LQKENI.

V usage is TRBV7-8 and J usage is TRBJ2-2; no definite D call. This CDR3 contains 17 residues. The germline CDR1 and CDR2 sequences are SGHVS and FQNEAQ. Trimming pared 1 base from V and 0 bases from J, leaving 12 bases between. Here the CDR3 DNA reads TGTGCCAGCAGCTTAGTTCGCAGCGACTCGAACACCGGGGAGCTGTTTTTT. It translates to CASSLVRSDSNTGELFF.

The CDR3 bases are TGTGCCTGGAGCTGGGACAGATACCTTGGGGACAATGAGCAGTTCTTC. Protein sequence: CAWSWDRYLGDNEQFF. The chain couples TRBV30 to TRBJ2-1; TRBD1 matches 7 bases. The CDR3 consists of 16 residues. The trim removed 3 bases at V and 5 bases at J, leaving 13 bases unmatched. Per the germline V gene, CDR1 is GTSNPN and CDR2 is SVGIG (reference sequence).